This T cell receptor (beta chain) was sequenced for a study of blood T cells in healthy people across ages. Findings and limits, study-wide: Diversity was higher, and naive CD4+ cells more numerous, in long-lived donors than in aged donors.

This CDR3 comprises 15 residues. Trimming left V 5 bases short and J 1 base short, with 15 bases between. The germline V gene encodes CDR1 MNHEY and CDR2 SMNVEV (reference sequence). Per sample, at least 6 micrograms of total RNA were extracted. A J-beta primer mix and a sample-barcoded 5' primer were used in a second PCR of roughly 6 to 12 cycles. Each cDNA molecule received a tag from a template-switch adaptor that had 12 random nucleotides. TCRdb itself ran the 5' RACE reads through MiXCR, one entry per CDR3 protein. The sample gives approximately 1.5 million distinct CDR3 sequences, about 32% of which show up once; about 11% is in the top ten. As concerns this clonotype: Antigen specificity is unknown.

V gene TRBV27 combines with J gene TRBJ2-7, with D possibly matching TRBD2 (6 bases). The receptor comes from a woman in her thirties in good health. The sequencing input was blood. The CDR3 bases are TGTGCCAGCAGTCTTTCGGGCGGGGAATCCTACGAGCAGTACTTC. It specifies CASSLSGGESYEQYF.